This TCR beta chain was obtained from a study of T cell responses to AZD1222 COVID-19 vaccine. Findings and caveats of the study: Females outnumbered males among donors, who were mostly white British; clonal diversity was possibly underestimated.

Timing groups of about 4 and about 12 weeks for second doses were pooled. About this clone itself: What it binds is unknown.

Repertoires were generated with immunoSEQ multiplex PCR, while TCRdb's copy carries only in-frame clones and drops some. Of 150,000 to 200,000 clones listed, around nine tenths are singletons. This CDR3 is 15 amino acids long. The V end lost 1 base, the J end lost 0 bases, and 9 bases lay between the germline ends. Germline assignment: CDR1 MGHRA and CDR2 YSYEKL. The sample consisted of peripheral blood, taken 28 days after the second AZD1222 dose. V is TRBV4-1 and J is TRBJ1-1; D uncertain. This receptor was obtained from an adult who received the AZD1222 COVID-19 vaccine. CDR3 sequence: CASSQGDRMNTEAFF. The CDR3 coding sequence is TGCGCCAGCAGCCAAGGAGATCGGATGAACACTGAAGCTTTCTTT.